One T cell receptor (beta chain) is described in this entry. As to time point: newly diagnosed GD, antithyroid drugs for less than 3 months. From RNA extracted from PBMCs, the TCR library was made. Criteria from the American Thyroid Association guidelines were applied to diagnose Graves' disease. This sample was taken from a study of regulatory T cells in long-lasting Graves disease. Germline-derived CDR1 and CDR2 are MNHNS and SASEGT. With V trimmed by 3 bases and J by 3 bases, 9 bases remained unmatched. The CDR3 contains 16 residues. Construction of TCR beta libraries relied on iRepertoire HTBI primers and on Arm-PCR targeting CDR3 regions. In TCRdb, the multiplex PCR reads were re-called with MiXCR into one record per CDR3 protein. The sample shows roughly 350,000 distinct CDR3 sequences, 15% to 20% of them seen only once. This sample was shared with a second study, whose subject was T cells in Graves' hyperthyroidism and ophthalmopathy. In that study: Most thyroid clonotypes that were expanded above 0.001 also turned up in blood.

The receptor was derived from a man aged 35 to 55 with Graves disease. The sequenced sample was peripheral blood mononuclear cells (PBMCs), obtained at new diagnosis, from a patient treated with antithyroid drugs. The chain is built from TRBV6-1 and TRBJ2-3, with 7 bases matching TRBD1. DNA of the CDR3: TGTGCCAGCAGTGATTATGGCAGGGGGAGTACAGATACGCAGTATTTT. Translation gives CASSDYGRGSTDTQYF.